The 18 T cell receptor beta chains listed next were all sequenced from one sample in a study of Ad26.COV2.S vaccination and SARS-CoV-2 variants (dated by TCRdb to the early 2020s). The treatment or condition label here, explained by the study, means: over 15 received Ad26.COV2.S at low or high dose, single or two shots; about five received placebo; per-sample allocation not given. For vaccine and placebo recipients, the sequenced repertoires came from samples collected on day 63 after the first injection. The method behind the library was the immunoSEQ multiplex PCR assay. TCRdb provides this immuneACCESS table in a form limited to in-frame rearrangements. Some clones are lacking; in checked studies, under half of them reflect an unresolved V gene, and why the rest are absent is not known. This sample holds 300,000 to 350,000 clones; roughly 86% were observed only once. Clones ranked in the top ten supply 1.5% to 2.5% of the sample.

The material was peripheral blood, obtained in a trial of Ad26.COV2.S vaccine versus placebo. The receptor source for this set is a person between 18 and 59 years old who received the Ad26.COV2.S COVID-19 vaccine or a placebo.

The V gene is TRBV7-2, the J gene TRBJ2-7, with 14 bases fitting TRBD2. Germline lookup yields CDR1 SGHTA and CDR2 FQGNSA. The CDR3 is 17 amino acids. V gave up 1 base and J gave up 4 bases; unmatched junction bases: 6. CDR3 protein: CASSLGTSGGSGYEQYF. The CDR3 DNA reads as TGTGCCAGCAGCTTAGGGACTAGCGGGGGGTCTGGTTACGAGCAGTACTTC.

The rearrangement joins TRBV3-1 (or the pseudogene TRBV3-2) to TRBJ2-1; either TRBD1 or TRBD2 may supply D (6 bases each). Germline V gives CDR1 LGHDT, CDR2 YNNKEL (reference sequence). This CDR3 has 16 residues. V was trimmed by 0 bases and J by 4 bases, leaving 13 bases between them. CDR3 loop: CASSQDGGGEYNEQFF. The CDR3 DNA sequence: TGTGCCAGCAGCCAAGACGGAGGGGGAGAGTACAATGAGCAGTTCTTC.

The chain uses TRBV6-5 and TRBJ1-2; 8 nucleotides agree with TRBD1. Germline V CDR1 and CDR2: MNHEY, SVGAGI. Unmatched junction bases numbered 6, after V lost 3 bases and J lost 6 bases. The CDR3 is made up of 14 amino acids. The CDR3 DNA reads TGTGCCAGCAGTTATAAACAGGGGGTTGATGGCTACACCTTC. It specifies CASSYKQGVDGYTF.

DNA of the CDR3: TGTGCCAGCAGCTTATTTGCTGGAAACACCATATATTTT. It yields the protein CASSLFAGNTIYF. This chain uses TRBV7-8 with TRBJ1-3; D unclear. Trimming took 2 bases from V and 2 from J, leaving 4 bases between them. The CDR3 totals 13 residues. From germline, CDR1 is SGHVS and CDR2 FQNEAQ.

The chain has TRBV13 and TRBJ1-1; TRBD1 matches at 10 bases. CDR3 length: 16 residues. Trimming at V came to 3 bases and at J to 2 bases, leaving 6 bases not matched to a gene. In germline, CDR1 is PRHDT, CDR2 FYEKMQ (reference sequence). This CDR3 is CASSFDRGLPNTEAFF. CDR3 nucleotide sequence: TGTGCCAGCAGCTTCGACAGGGGGCTTCCTAACACTGAAGCTTTCTTT.

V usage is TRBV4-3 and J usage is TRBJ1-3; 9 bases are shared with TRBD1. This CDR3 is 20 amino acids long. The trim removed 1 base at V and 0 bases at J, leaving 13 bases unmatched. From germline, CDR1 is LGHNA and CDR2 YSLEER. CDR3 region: CASSQVADGQGRYSGNTIYF. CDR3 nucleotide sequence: TGCGCCAGCAGCCAAGTCGCAGACGGACAGGGGCGATACTCTGGAAACACCATATATTTT.

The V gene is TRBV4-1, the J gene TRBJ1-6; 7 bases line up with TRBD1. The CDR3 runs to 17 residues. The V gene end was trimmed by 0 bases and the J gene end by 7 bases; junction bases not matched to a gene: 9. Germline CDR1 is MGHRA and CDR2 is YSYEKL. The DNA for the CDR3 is TGCGCCAGCAGCCAAGAGGGCTCGGACAGGAGCAATTCACCCCTCCACTTT. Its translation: CASSQEGSDRSNSPLHF.

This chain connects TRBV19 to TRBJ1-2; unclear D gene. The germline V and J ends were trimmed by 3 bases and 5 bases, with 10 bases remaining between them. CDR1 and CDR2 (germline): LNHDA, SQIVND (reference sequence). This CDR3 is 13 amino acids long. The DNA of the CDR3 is TGTGCCAGTAGTATCACAAAGAGGTATGGCTACACCTTC. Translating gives CASSITKRYGYTF.

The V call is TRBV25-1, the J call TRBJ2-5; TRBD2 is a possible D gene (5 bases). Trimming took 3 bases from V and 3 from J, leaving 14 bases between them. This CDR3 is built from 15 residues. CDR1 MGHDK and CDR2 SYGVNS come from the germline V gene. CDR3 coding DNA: TGTGCCAGCAGTGATACGAGGGAAATCGAAGAGACCCAGTACTTC. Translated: CASSDTREIEETQYF. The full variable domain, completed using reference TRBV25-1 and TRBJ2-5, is EADIYQTPRYLVIGTGKKITLECSQTMGHDKMYWYQQDPGMELHLIHYSYGVNSTEKGDLSSESTVSRIRTEHFPLTLESARPSHTSQYLCASSDTREIEETQYFGPGTRLLVL.

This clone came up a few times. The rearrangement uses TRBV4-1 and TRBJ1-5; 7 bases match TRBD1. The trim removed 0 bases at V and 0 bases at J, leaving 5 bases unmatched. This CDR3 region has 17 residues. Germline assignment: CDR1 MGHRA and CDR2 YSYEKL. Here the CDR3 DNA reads TGCGCCAGCAGCCAAGACCCCGGACAGGTTAGCAATCAGCCCCAGCATTTT. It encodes CASSQDPGQVSNQPQHF.

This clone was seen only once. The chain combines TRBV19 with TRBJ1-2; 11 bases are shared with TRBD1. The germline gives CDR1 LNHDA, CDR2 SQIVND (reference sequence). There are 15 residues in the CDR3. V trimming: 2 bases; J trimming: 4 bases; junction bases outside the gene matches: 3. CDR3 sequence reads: CASSIWTGGSYGYTF. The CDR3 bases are TGTGCCAGTAGTATATGGACAGGGGGCAGCTATGGCTACACCTTC.

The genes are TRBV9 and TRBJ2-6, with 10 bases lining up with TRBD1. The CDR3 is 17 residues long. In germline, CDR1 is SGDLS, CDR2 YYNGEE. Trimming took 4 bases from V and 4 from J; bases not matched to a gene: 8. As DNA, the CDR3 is TGTGCCAGCAGCCCCCGACAGGGGGCGGTAGGGGCCAACGTCCTGACTTTC. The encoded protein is CASSPRQGAVGANVLTF.

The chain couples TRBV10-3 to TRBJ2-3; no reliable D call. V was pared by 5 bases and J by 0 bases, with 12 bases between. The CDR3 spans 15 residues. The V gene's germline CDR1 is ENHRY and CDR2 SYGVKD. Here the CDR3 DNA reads TGTGCCATCAGTTTCGCGACGGCTAGCACAGATACGCAGTATTTT. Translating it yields CAISFATASTDTQYF.

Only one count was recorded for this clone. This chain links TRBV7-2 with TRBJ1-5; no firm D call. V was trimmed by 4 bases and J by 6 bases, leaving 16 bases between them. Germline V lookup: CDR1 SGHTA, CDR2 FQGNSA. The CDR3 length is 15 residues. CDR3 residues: CASSSPGVGRQPQHF. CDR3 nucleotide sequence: TGTGCCAGCAGCTCACCTGGGGTAGGGCGTCAGCCCCAGCATTTT.

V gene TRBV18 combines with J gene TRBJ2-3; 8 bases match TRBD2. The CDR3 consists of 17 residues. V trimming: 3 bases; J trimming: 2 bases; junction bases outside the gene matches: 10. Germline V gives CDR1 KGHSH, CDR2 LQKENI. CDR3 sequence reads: CASSPGRGWTTTDTQYF. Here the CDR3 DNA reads TGTGCCAGCTCACCCGGGAGGGGGTGGACCACCACAGATACGCAGTATTTT. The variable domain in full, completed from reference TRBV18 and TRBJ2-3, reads NAGVMQNPRHLVRRRGQEARLRCSPMKGHSHVYWYRQLPEEGLKFMVYLQKENIIDESGMPKERFSAEFPKEGPSILRIQQVVRGDSAAYFCASSPGRGWTTTDTQYFGPGTRLTVL.

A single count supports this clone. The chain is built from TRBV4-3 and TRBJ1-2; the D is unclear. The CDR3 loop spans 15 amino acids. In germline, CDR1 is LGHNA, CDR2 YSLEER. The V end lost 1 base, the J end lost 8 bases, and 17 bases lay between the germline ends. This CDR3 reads CASSQGGIGAGGYTF. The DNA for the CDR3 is TGCGCCAGCAGCCAAGGAGGAATAGGCGCGGGCGGCTACACCTTC.

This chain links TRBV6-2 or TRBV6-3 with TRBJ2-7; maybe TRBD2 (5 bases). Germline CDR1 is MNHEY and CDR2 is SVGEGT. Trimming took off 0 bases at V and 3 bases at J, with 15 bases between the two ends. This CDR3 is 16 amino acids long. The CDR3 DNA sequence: TGTGCCAGCAGTTACTCTTGGACTGGAGGCGTCTACGAGCAGTACTTC. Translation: CASSYSWTGGVYEQYF.

The CDR3 loop is CASSSNRGRTEAFF. CDR3 coding DNA: TGCGCCAGCAGCTCCAACAGGGGGAGGACTGAAGCTTTCTTT. V is TRBV5-1 and J is TRBJ1-1; TRBD1 matches 8 bases. This CDR3 has 14 residues. The J segment lost 5 bases and the V segment lost 3 bases, leaving 6 bases of the junction unmatched. Germline CDR1 reads SGHRS; CDR2 reads YFSETQ.